The 5 T cell receptor beta chains listed next were all sequenced from one sample in a study of shared clonotypes between healthy human individuals (dated by TCRdb to the early 2020s). The library was generated by the immunoSEQ multiplex PCR assay. Entries here come from immuneACCESS through TCRdb and include only in-frame sequences with V and J called. Some clones fail to appear in such tables; in the studies checked, an unresolved V gene covers under half of the shortfall, and the cause of the remainder is unknown. The sample table records about 2 million clones; 85% to 95% of these occur just once. Jointly, the top ten make up 0.13% of the sample. The sequencing input was naive CD4+ T cells sorted from blood. This specimen's cell subset or site label, per the study, means: CD45RA+ positively selected. The receptors shown here come from a man aged 18 to 35 in good health.

This clone appeared once. The chain is built from TRBV5-6 and TRBJ1-1, with D perhaps matching TRBD1 (6 bases). V lost 5 bases to trimming and J lost 4 bases, with 21 bases between them. CDR1 is SGHDT, CDR2 YYEEEE, per germline. The CDR3 extends over 16 amino acids. The CDR3 loop is CASSAETDSRGTEAFF. The CDR3 DNA follows: TGTGCCAGCAGTGCGGAGACGGACAGCAGGGGCACTGAAGCTTTCTTT. Combining the CDR3 with reference TRBV5-6 and TRBJ1-1 gives the whole variable domain DAGVTQSPTHLIKTRGQQVTLRCSPKSGHDTVSWYQQALGQGPQFIFQYYEEEERQRGNFPDRFSGHQFPNYSSELNVNALLLGDSALYLCASSAETDSRGTEAFFGQGTRLTVV.

This sequence joins TRBV9 and TRBJ1-5, with 9 bases that match TRBD1. Germline lookup yields CDR1 SGDLS and CDR2 YYNGEE. Trimming at V came to 3 bases and at J to 6 bases, leaving 10 bases not matched to a gene. The CDR3 is 16 residues long. The CDR3 region has the DNA TGTGCCAGCAGCGCCGGGACAGGGAGTCTGAGTCAGCCCCAGCATTTT. It specifies CASSAGTGSLSQPQHF.

Points on this clone: Other nucleotide sequences in the sample specify the same CDR3. The rearrangement joins TRBV4-1 to TRBJ2-7, with TRBD2 as a possible D gene (5 bases). The V and J ends lost 1 base and 0 bases respectively, with 13 bases between them. The CDR3 is 16 residues long. Germline CDR1 is MGHRA and CDR2 is YSYEKL. The CDR3 sequence is CASSQGRTQSSYEQYF. CDR3 in DNA: TGCGCCAGCAGCCAAGGGAGGACTCAGAGCTCCTACGAGCAGTACTTC.

The chain carries TRBV6-1 and TRBJ1-2; D is possibly TRBD1 (5 bases). The V and J ends lost 2 bases and 4 bases respectively, with 14 bases between them. Germline CDR1 reads MNHNS; CDR2 reads SASEGT. The CDR3 loop spans 15 amino acids. The CDR3 DNA reads TGTGCCAGCAGTGAACCATCGGGGGGACTCTATGGCTACACCTTC. It specifies CASSEPSGGLYGYTF.

Only one count was recorded for this clone. The chain couples TRBV18 to TRBJ2-7; perhaps D is TRBD1 or TRBD2 (5 bases each). V gave up 2 bases and J gave up 2 bases, with 10 bases separating them. The CDR3 runs 14 residues. CDR1 is KGHSH, CDR2 LQKENI, per germline. The chain's CDR3 is CASSPGTLAYEQYF. In nucleotides, the CDR3 is TGTGCCAGCTCACCAGGGACGCTGGCCTACGAGCAGTACTTC. The variable domain in full, with the rest retrieved from reference TRBV18 and TRBJ2-7, is NAGVMQNPRHLVRRRGQEARLRCSPMKGHSHVYWYRQLPEEGLKFMVYLQKENIIDESGMPKERFSAEFPKEGPSILRIQQVVRGDSAAYFCASSPGTLAYEQYFGPGTRLTVT.